This T cell receptor (beta chain) derives from a study of cytomegalovirus exposure and HLA in healthy donors. This CDR3 has 15 amino acids. In germline, CDR1 is SEHNR, CDR2 FQNEAQ (reference sequence). Between the trimmed V and J ends, which lost 1 base and 6 bases, there was a span of 12 bases. Primers for the PCR totalled 60 Vbeta and 13 Jbeta. Assay used: immunoSEQ multiplex PCR; TCRdb lists only in-frame clones, some missing. The sample has about 120,000 clones, more than 75% seen once. The receptor was derived from a man younger than 45 in good health and CMV-seropositive. The genes are TRBV7-9 and TRBJ2-2; D not certain. Sample: PBMCs. The CDR3 sequence is CASSLGYGAAGELFF. The CDR3 coding sequence is TGTGCCAGCAGCTTAGGGTACGGAGCTGCCGGGGAGCTGTTTTTT.